Sequencing of this T cell receptor beta chain was carried out in a study of CD8+ T cells in alopecia areata. Of note for this clone: Antigen unknown. Germline and junction disagree at one end, which may indicate a read error.

Lesional scalp punch biopsies and peripheral blood came from alopecia areata patients. PBMCs served as the source from which CD4+ and CD8+ T cells were sorted. This CDR3 has 15 residues. In germline, CDR1 is SGHRS, CDR2 YFSETQ. Whole-study results and caveats: With patients, TCR sharing proved less clear than in mice, a difference possibly related to HLA. It was lesional scalp, especially alopecia totalis/universalis, that showed higher clonality than normal scalp.

TCR sequencing used cDNA made by reverse transcription of extracted RNA. Sequenced by immunoSEQ multiplex PCR; TCRdb stores in-frame clones only, minus some. The sample lists about 130,000 clones; 49% were seen once. The rearrangement links TRBV5-1 to TRBJ2-3; TRBD2 agrees at 9 bases. The sample here was CD8+ T cells sorted from blood, taken at week 0. The TCR originated in a human donor with alopecia areata. The CDR3 bases are TGCGCCAACAGCTTGGGCGGGGGGGGCACAGATACGCAGTATTTT. It translates to CANSLGGGGTDTQYF.